These 30 T cell receptor beta chains originate from one sample sequenced in a study of blood T cell repertoires in COVID-19. The method was immunoSEQ multiplex PCR; TCRdb's version includes in-frame clones alone and lacks a portion of them. The sample records more than 130,000 clones, about 86% being singletons. The sample comprised peripheral blood. These receptors were taken from a woman aged 40-49 years with acute or convalescent COVID-19.

This clone has just a few counts. V gene TRBV13 combines with J gene TRBJ1-2; possibly TRBD1 for D (6 bases). Germline V gene data show CDR1 as PRHDT and CDR2 as FYEKMQ (reference sequence). V lost 1 base, J lost 8 bases, and 8 bases lay in between. The CDR3 runs to 12 residues. As DNA, the CDR3 is TGTGCCAGCAGCTTAGCAGGGGAGGGCTACACCTTC. Translated: CASSLAGEGYTF.

The chain carries TRBV19 and TRBJ2-3; 11 bases match TRBD2. V shed 8 bases, J shed 4 bases, and the junction held 8 bases outside the gene matches. From germline, CDR1 is LNHDA and CDR2 SQIVND (reference sequence). The CDR3 totals 15 residues. Here the CDR3 reads CASAPTSGEADTQYF. The CDR3 nucleotides are TGTGCCAGTGCCCCGACTAGCGGGGAAGCAGATACGCAGTATTTT. Full variable domain (remainder filled in from reference TRBV19 and TRBJ2-3): DGGITQSPKYLFRKEGQNVTLSCEQNLNHDAMYWYRQDPGQGLRLIYYSQIVNDFQKGDIAEGYSVSREKKESFPLTVTSAQKNPTAFYLCASAPTSGEADTQYFGPGTRLTVL.

V usage is TRBV12-3 or TRBV12-4 and J usage is TRBJ1-1, with TRBD1 as a possible D gene (5 bases). This CDR3 spans 13 amino acids. The V end was cut by 8 bases, the J end by 0 bases, with 10 bases between. This chain's CDR3 is CASHDSMNTEAFF. The CDR3 nucleotides read TGTGCCAGCCACGACAGTATGAACACTGAAGCTTTCTTT.

This chain connects TRBV6-2 or TRBV6-3 to TRBJ2-7, with 9 bases lining up with TRBD1. From germline, CDR1 is MNHEY and CDR2 SVGEGT. V trimming: 3 bases; J trimming: 5 bases; junction bases outside the gene matches: 11. There are 16 residues in the CDR3. The CDR3 bases are TGTGCCAGCAGTTATGCCTGGGACAGGGTCATGGACGAGCAGTACTTC. Its translation: CASSYAWDRVMDEQYF.

The chain recombines TRBV4-3 with TRBJ2-1; D might be TRBD2 (6 bases). V lost 0 bases, J lost 8 bases, and 17 bases lay in between. This CDR3 spans 16 amino acids. Germline loops: CDR1 LGHNA, CDR2 YSLEER. In nucleotides, the CDR3 is TGCGCCAGCAGCCAAGATGGGGAGAGGTGGGGGGATGAGCAGTTCTTC. This gives the protein CASSQDGERWGDEQFF.

Concerning this clone itself: An end of the junction does not agree with germline; a read error may underlie this. V and J are TRBV7-8 and TRBJ1-1; 9 bases align to TRBD1. The CDR3 runs to 13 residues. From germline, CDR1 is SGHVS and CDR2 FQNEAQ. The CDR3 DNA sequence: TGTGCCAGCAGTTTAGACAGGGGGTCTGAAGCTTTCTTT. Translated: CASSLDRGSEAFF. The variable domain in full, completed from reference TRBV7-8 and TRBJ1-1, reads GAGVSQSPRYKVAKRGQDVALRCDPISGHVSLFWYQQALGQGPEFLTYFQNEAQLDKSGLPSDRFFAERPEGSVSTLKIQRTQQEDSAVYLCASSLDRGSEAFFGQGTRLTVV.

V gene TRBV6-2 or TRBV6-3 combines with J gene TRBJ2-2; D not resolved. Germline CDR1 reads MNHEY; CDR2 reads SVGEGT. The CDR3 runs 14 residues. Trimming took 5 bases from V and 6 from J, leaving 13 bases between them. CDR3 sequence reads: CASSPRVEPGELFF. CDR3 DNA sequence: TGTGCCAGCAGTCCGCGAGTGGAGCCCGGGGAGCTGTTTTTT.

V usage is TRBV3-1 (or the pseudogene TRBV3-2) and J usage is TRBJ2-7, with 9 bases aligning to TRBD2. V trimming: 4 bases; J trimming: 2 bases; junction bases outside the gene matches: 9. This CDR3 region has 16 residues. CDR1 and CDR2 from the germline V gene are LGHDT and YNNKEL (reference sequence). Here the CDR3 reads CASSPDMTSGAYEQYF. CDR3 DNA: TGTGCCAGCAGCCCAGACATGACTAGCGGCGCCTACGAGCAGTACTTC.

The chain is built from TRBV6-2 or TRBV6-3 and TRBJ2-1; 9 bases align to TRBD1. Losses at the gene ends were 0 bases for V and 9 bases for J; bases not matched to a gene: 3. The CDR3 length is 14 residues. Germline CDR1 and CDR2: MNHEY and SVGEGT. The CDR3 coding sequence is TGTGCCAGCAGTTACTCGGGGACAGGGCTTGAGCAGTTCTTC. Protein sequence: CASSYSGTGLEQFF.

This rearrangement joins TRBV5-1 to TRBJ2-3; D possibly corresponds to TRBD1 (5 bases). V lost 3 bases to trimming and J lost 3 bases, with 14 bases between them. Germline-derived CDR1 and CDR2 are SGHRS and YFSETQ. The CDR3 has 15 residues. The CDR3 loop is CASSSPGQLTDTQYF. The DNA for the CDR3 is TGCGCCAGCAGCTCTCCAGGACAACTGACAGATACGCAGTATTTT.

This chain links TRBV19 with TRBJ2-2; a weak D match, TRBD2 (5 bases). The CDR3 is 14 residues long. The V gene lost 5 bases and the J gene lost 2 bases, with 9 bases spanning the gap. Germline CDR1 is LNHDA and CDR2 is SQIVND (reference sequence). CDR3 nucleotides: TGTGCCAGTAGTGGAGCGGCAAACACCGGGGAGCTGTTTTTT. This codes for CASSGAANTGELFF. The full variable domain, completed using reference TRBV19 and TRBJ2-2, is DGGITQSPKYLFRKEGQNVTLSCEQNLNHDAMYWYRQDPGQGLRLIYYSQIVNDFQKGDIAEGYSVSREKKESFPLTVTSAQKNPTAFYLCASSGAANTGELFFGEGSRLTVL.

V is TRBV19 and J is TRBJ1-2; D unclear. CDR3 size: 13 residues. V shed 0 bases and J shed 8 bases, with 10 bases lying between them. CDR1 and CDR2 (germline): LNHDA, SQIVND (reference sequence). The CDR3 spells CASSIEAGRGYTF. The CDR3 region has the DNA TGTGCCAGTAGTATAGAAGCGGGTCGGGGCTACACCTTC. Full variable domain (outside the CDR3, taken from reference TRBV19 and TRBJ1-2): DGGITQSPKYLFRKEGQNVTLSCEQNLNHDAMYWYRQDPGQGLRLIYYSQIVNDFQKGDIAEGYSVSREKKESFPLTVTSAQKNPTAFYLCASSIEAGRGYTFGSGTRLTVV.

This sequence joins TRBV5-5 and TRBJ1-2, with TRBD1 as a possible D gene (6 bases). Trimming left V 1 base short and J 1 base short, with 11 bases between. Germline V gives CDR1 SGHKS, CDR2 YYEKEE (reference sequence). The CDR3 runs to 15 residues. The CDR3 bases are TGTGCCAGCAGCTTGAGACAGGACGTTAACTATGGCTACACCTTC. Translating gives CASSLRQDVNYGYTF. Together with reference TRBV5-5 and TRBJ1-2, the CDR3 gives the full variable domain: DAGVTQSPTHLIKTRGQQVTLRCSPISGHKSVSWYQQVLGQGPQFIFQYYEKEERGRGNFPDRFSARQFPNYSSELNVNALLLGDSALYLCASSLRQDVNYGYTFGSGTRLTVV.

The gene calls are TRBV6-6 and TRBJ2-3; the match to TRBD2 covers 12 bases. Looked up from germline, CDR1 is MNHNY and CDR2 is SVGAGI (reference sequence). V shed 5 bases and J 0 bases; nucleotides not matched to a gene: 6. CDR3 length: 17 residues. The CDR3 spells CASSPSGGAPSTDTQYF. The DNA for the CDR3 is TGTGCCAGCAGTCCTAGCGGGGGGGCCCCCAGCACAGATACGCAGTATTTT.

This chain links TRBV7-2 with TRBJ2-1; 7 bases fit TRBD1. This CDR3 spans 15 amino acids. The V and J ends lost 5 bases and 3 bases, in that order; junction bases with no gene match: 7. Germline CDR1 and CDR2: SGHTA and FQGNSA. CDR3 loop: CASSPGQTNYNEQFF. The CDR3 DNA is TGTGCCAGCAGCCCGGGACAGACAAACTACAATGAGCAGTTCTTC.

The chain carries TRBV30 and TRBJ1-3; possible D gene TRBD1, 6 bases. Trimming took off 0 bases at V and 0 bases at J, with 12 bases between the two ends. Germline CDR1 and CDR2: GTSNPN and SVGIG (reference sequence). CDR3 size: 16 residues. The CDR3 protein is CAWSVRGGVSGNTIYF. DNA for the CDR3: TGTGCCTGGAGTGTACGAGGGGGAGTCTCTGGAAACACCATATATTTT.

The chain combines TRBV7-2 with TRBJ1-1; D is ambiguous. The CDR3 covers 15 residues. V lost 1 base and J lost 5, with 14 bases in between. The germline V gene has CDR1 SGHTA and CDR2 FQGNSA. The DNA for the CDR3 is TGTGCCAGCAGCTTAGAACCGGCCAGGAGGACTGAAGCTTTCTTT. Amino acid sequence: CASSLEPARRTEAFF.

The V gene is TRBV7-2, the J gene TRBJ2-4; 9 nucleotides align to TRBD1. Germline V lookup: CDR1 SGHTA, CDR2 FQGNSA. The length of the CDR3 is 15 residues. J was trimmed by 8 bases and V by 1 base; bases with no gene match: 6. CDR3 in DNA: TGTGCCAGCAGCTTAGGGACAGGGGTGGGAGACATTCAGTACTTC. Residues: CASSLGTGVGDIQYF.

The genes are TRBV9 and TRBJ1-2; tentative D call: TRBD1 (6 bases). Germline V gene lookup returns CDR1 SGDLS and CDR2 YYNGEE. Trimming cost V 0 bases and J 3 bases, with 9 bases left between them. The CDR3 covers 14 residues. The CDR3 DNA reads TGTGCCAGCAGCGTAGGGGGGGGCGACTATGGCTACACCTTC. It is translated as CASSVGGGDYGYTF.

The genes are TRBV4-3 and TRBJ2-1; the D gene is possibly TRBD2 (5 bases). CDR1 LGHNA and CDR2 YSLEER come from the germline V gene. With 1 base removed from V and 6 bases from J, the gap between germline ends came to 13 bases. This CDR3 has 15 amino acids. The CDR3 region is CASSQVGGLPNEQFF. The CDR3 DNA reads as TGCGCCAGCAGCCAAGTGGGCGGACTCCCCAATGAGCAGTTCTTC.

The rearrangement joins TRBV7-2 to TRBJ2-3; no clear D. V lost 5 bases to trimming and J lost 1 base, with 10 bases between them. Germline-derived CDR1 and CDR2 are SGHTA and FQGNSA. The CDR3 runs to 14 residues. CDR3 protein: CASSPSRGTDTQYF. In DNA, the CDR3 is TGTGCCAGCAGCCCGAGCCGGGGCACAGATACGCAGTATTTT.

J is TRBJ1-1 and V is TRBV2, with D possibly being TRBD1 (5 bases). The V gene's germline CDR1 is SNHLY and CDR2 FYNNEI. The CDR3 totals 13 residues. The V end lost 2 bases, the J end lost 7 bases, and 11 bases lay between the germline ends. The CDR3 region is CASSESRALEAFF. Written as DNA, the CDR3 is TGTGCCAGCAGTGAAAGCAGGGCCCTTGAAGCTTTCTTT.

The V call is TRBV9, the J call TRBJ2-1; 8 bases agree with TRBD2. J was trimmed by 4 bases and V by 4 bases; bases with no gene match: 7. Germline values: CDR1 SGDLS, CDR2 YYNGEE. There are 15 residues in the CDR3. Here the CDR3 DNA reads TGTGCCAGCAGCTCGAGCGGGAGTACGTACAATGAGCAGTTCTTC. Protein product: CASSSSGSTYNEQFF.

J is TRBJ2-7 and V is TRBV10-3, with 11 bases that match TRBD1. Germline-derived CDR1 and CDR2 are ENHRY and SYGVKD. The CDR3 is made up of 13 amino acids. J was trimmed by 3 bases and V by 7 bases; bases with no gene match: 2. CDR3 bases: TGTGCCATCAAAGGGACAGGGGGCTACGAGCAGTACTTC. It translates to CAIKGTGGYEQYF.

This sequence joins TRBV5-1 and TRBJ2-1; perhaps TRBD2 as D (6 bases). Germline V gene sequence: CDR1 SGHRS, CDR2 YFSETQ. Deletions cut 2 bases from V and 10 bases from J, with 16 bases between. This CDR3 has 14 residues. The CDR3 nucleotides read TGCGCCAGCAGCTTAAGGATCCGGGGGACCGAGCAGTTCTTC. Translation: CASSLRIRGTEQFF.

This clone was seen just once. The J gene is TRBJ1-2, the V gene TRBV30; no clear D. The germline V gene has CDR1 GTSNPN and CDR2 SVGIG (reference sequence). This CDR3 is built from 14 residues. V was clipped by 0 bases and J by 4 bases, with 12 bases between them. The CDR3 DNA is TGTGCCTGGAGTGTAATCCTGGCTAGCTATGGCTACACCTTC. Protein sequence: CAWSVILASYGYTF. Supplemented by reference TRBV30 and TRBJ1-2, the full variable domain reads SQTIHQWPATLVQPVGSPLSLECTVEGTSNPNLYWYRQAAGRGLQLLFYSVGIGQISSEVPQNLSASRPQDRQFILSSKKLLLSDSGFYLCAWSVILASYGYTFGSGTRLTVV.

The V call is TRBV19, the J call TRBJ2-1, with TRBD2 matching 9 bases. The CDR3 runs to 14 residues. Germline CDR1 LNHDA, CDR2 SQIVND (reference sequence). V lost 3 bases, J lost 7 bases, and 4 bases stayed unmatched. The CDR3 here is CASSMLAGRNEQFF. The CDR3 region has the DNA TGTGCCAGTAGTATGCTAGCGGGGAGAAATGAGCAGTTCTTC.

In its sample, this clone was seen a few times. This rearrangement joins TRBV6-2 or TRBV6-3 to TRBJ1-1; maybe TRBD1 (5 bases). The V gene's germline CDR1 is MNHEY and CDR2 SVGEGT. Trimming left V 1 base short and J 5 bases short, with 8 bases between. The CDR3 totals 13 residues. The CDR3 bases are TGTGCCAGCAGTTACTTCGGGGGGACTGAAGCTTTCTTT. This gives the protein CASSYFGGTEAFF.

This chain joins TRBV12-3 or TRBV12-4 and TRBJ2-5; TRBD2 is a possible D gene (5 bases). Trimming left V 7 bases short and J 3 bases short, with 9 bases between. The CDR3 is 12 amino acids. The CDR3: CASTDFKETQYF. In DNA, the CDR3 is TGTGCCAGCACGGACTTTAAAGAGACCCAGTACTTC.

This clone came up many times. V usage is TRBV4-2 and J usage is TRBJ1-1; perhaps TRBD1 as D (6 bases). The CDR3 runs to 15 residues. Trimming stripped 2 bases from V and 0 bases from J, with 10 bases between. Germline lookup yields CDR1 LGHNA and CDR2 YNFKEQ. As DNA, the CDR3 is TGTGCCAGCAGCCAACCACAGGGCCTGAACACTGAAGCTTTCTTT. Its translation is CASSQPQGLNTEAFF.